Sequencing of this TCR beta chain was carried out in a study of T cells in Graves' hyperthyroidism and ophthalmopathy. Study-level results: Most thyroid clonotypes that were expanded above 0.001 also turned up in blood.

The CDR3 is 15 residues long. Per germline, CDR1 LNHDA and CDR2 SQIVND (reference sequence). The V segment lost 1 base and the J segment 9 bases; nucleotides outside the gene matches: 6. A note on this clonotype: Its antigen is unknown.

RNA transcripts gave rise to amplified TCR beta CDR3 regions. During a first-round RT-PCR of the TCR CDR3, the HTBI primer set was used. TCRdb independently ran MiXCR on the multiplex PCR reads; one entry per CDR3 protein. This sample has about 400,000 distinct CDR3 sequences, with more than 15% found just once. With a duration under 2 months, the hyperthyroidism was newly diagnosed in patients aged 18 to 65. The origin of this receptor is a woman aged 18-35 years with Graves' hyperthyroidism. J is TRBJ2-1 and V is TRBV19; 10 nucleotides agree with TRBD2. Sequenced sample: blood. The CDR3 here is CASSIGLAGVGEQFF. CDR3 bases: TGTGCCAGTAGTATAGGGCTAGCGGGAGTTGGTGAGCAGTTCTTC. The entire variable domain, with the rest obtained from reference TRBV19 and TRBJ2-1, is as follows: DGGITQSPKYLFRKEGQNVTLSCEQNLNHDAMYWYRQDPGQGLRLIYYSQIVNDFQKGDIAEGYSVSREKKESFPLTVTSAQKNPTAFYLCASSIGLAGVGEQFFGPGTRLTVL.